This TCR beta chain was observed in a study of blood T cell repertoires in COVID-19. Background on the study: From the United States, Italy and Spain came samples of acute and convalescent COVID-19. From T cells, B-cell-depleted T cells, or PBMCs came the material, which was cDNA or gDNA.

Original data processing: Reference gene primer amplification gave nucleated cell count estimates. Profiling relied on immunoSEQ multiplex PCR, and the TCRdb table lists in-frame clones only, not all of them. V and J calls and clone size come straight from that table; D and trimming were deduced from the DNA. The sample shows tens of thousands of clones, about four fifths of them seen only once. The CDR3 has 15 residues. Germline-derived CDR1 and CDR2 are MNHEY and SMNVEV (reference sequence). Trimming shortened V by 2 bases and J by 6 bases, and 16 bases separated the two germline ends. This receptor was obtained from an elderly man with acute or convalescent COVID-19. The chain links TRBV27 to TRBJ1-2; tentative D call: TRBD1 (5 bases). The sequenced sample was peripheral blood. The CDR3 bases are TGTGCCAGCAGTTTAAATTGGGGCGCTTGGGATGGCTACACCTTC. It translates to CASSLNWGAWDGYTF.